This T cell receptor beta chain was sequenced during a study of shared clonotypes between healthy human individuals. Details on this clone: What it binds is unknown.

Study findings and constraints: Among the subsets, naive ones generally showed larger estimated richness than memory ones. Around 4.7% of naive CD4 clonotypes were shared across a few donors.

Replicate PCRs from sorted subsets contained around 200 ng DNA, which is 30,000 to 35,000 T cell genomes. Assay: immunoSEQ multiplex PCR; the TCRdb copy retains only in-frame clones and omits some. In the table there are 2 million to 3 million clones, around 90% of which are singletons. The CDR3 has 16 amino acids. Germline V gives CDR1 SGHRS, CDR2 YFSETQ. The V end lost 4 bases, the J end lost 0 bases, and 13 bases lay between the germline ends. This clonotype was obtained from a man aged 18 to 29 in good health. The V and J genes are TRBV5-1 and TRBJ2-2; D tentatively reads TRBD1 or TRBD2 (6 bases each). The sample taken for sequencing was naive CD4+ T cells sorted from blood. Regarding subset: CD45RA+ positively selected. The CDR3 loop reads CASSGGTPANTGELFF. For the CDR3, the DNA is TGCGCCAGCAGCGGGGGGACACCTGCGAACACCGGGGAGCTGTTTTTT. The whole variable domain, remainder taken from reference TRBV5-1 and TRBJ2-2, is KAGVTQTPRYLIKTRGQQVTLSCSPISGHRSVSWYQQTPGQGLQFLFEYFSETQRNKGNFPGRFSGRQFSNSRSEMNVSTLELGDSALYLCASSGGTPANTGELFFGEGSRLTVL.